This T cell receptor (beta chain) is drawn from a study of T cell responses to AZD1222 COVID-19 vaccine. V was trimmed by 5 bases and J by 1 base, leaving 6 bases between them. The CDR3 contains 13 residues. Germline lookup yields CDR1 SEHNR and CDR2 FQNEAQ (reference sequence). Study-wide findings and caveats: Repertoires in all cases were sampled only once the peak T cell response had passed. Two AZD1222 administrations were followed by greater Spike-specific TCR breadth and depth.

This table comes from immunoSEQ multiplex PCR, and its TCRdb copy is limited to in-frame clones, with some not included. In the table there are 95,000 to 110,000 clones, about 90% of which are singletons. As concerns this clone: As yet, its antigen is unknown.

The sequenced sample was peripheral blood, obtained 28 days after the second AZD1222 dose. This chain links TRBV7-9 with TRBJ1-5, with D unclear. The receptor's source is an adult who received the AZD1222 COVID-19 vaccine. CDR3 residues: CASSPDSNQPQHF. The CDR3 DNA reads TGTGCCAGCAGCCCCGACAGCAATCAGCCCCAGCATTTT.